Described below is a single T cell receptor (beta chain) sequence and its context. The target antigen is unknown. This entry comes from a study of cytomegalovirus exposure and HLA in healthy donors. V lost 2 bases to trimming and J lost 0 bases; unmatched junction nucleotides: 6. CDR1 and CDR2 (germline): SGDLS, YYNGEE. The CDR3 has 18 residues. Study-wide points: Confirmation was obtained in vitro that three CMV-associated chains are specific for CMV antigens.

Use of 60 Vbeta and 13 Jbeta primers characterized the PCR. Profiled with immunoSEQ multiplex PCR; TCRdb holds only in-frame clones, not every one. The sample has 150,000 to 200,000 clones, approximately 83% seen once. The chain joins TRBV9 to TRBJ2-6; 9 bases match TRBD2. The clonotype comes from a man between 18 and 35 years old in good health and CMV-seropositive. The sequenced sample was PBMCs. CDR3 DNA: TGTGCCAGCAGCGTTCAGCGGGGGGCCCACTCTGGGGCCAACGTCCTGACTTTC. Translating it yields CASSVQRGAHSGANVLTF.